Listed here are 13 T cell receptor beta chains from one sample, sequenced in a study of T cell repertoires in ileal Crohn's disease. This table comes from immunoSEQ multiplex PCR, and its TCRdb copy is limited to in-frame clones, with some not included. This sample's clone table lists more than 80 clones. Lamina propria lymphocytes from surgical specimens were isolated on a density gradient before sorting. The sample taken for sequencing was a sorted T cell subset from the ileum. The source of these receptors is an adult with Crohn's disease.

The V and J genes are TRBV19 and TRBJ1-2; D remains unclear. This CDR3 contains 12 residues. Germline lookup yields CDR1 LNHDA and CDR2 SQIVND (reference sequence). Trimming removed 4 bases at V and 9 bases at J, with 12 bases between. CDR3 DNA sequence: TGTGCCAGTAGTAACCGCAACAGCCGCTACACCTTC. Amino acid sequence: CASSNRNSRYTF.

The chain joins TRBV15 to TRBJ2-7; possible D gene TRBD2, 6 bases. The CDR3 is 15 amino acids. Trimming removed 0 bases at V and 2 bases at J, with 11 bases between. CDR1 LNHNV and CDR2 YYDKDF come from the germline V gene (reference sequence). The CDR3 sequence: CATSRDYGGPYEQYV. CDR3 sequence (DNA): TGTGCCACCAGCAGAGATTACGGGGGACCCTACGAGCAGTACGTC.

The V call is TRBV4-1, the J call TRBJ1-6; D gene unclear. Trimming stripped 0 bases from V and 6 bases from J, with 15 bases between. This CDR3 has 17 amino acids. Germline V gene lookup returns CDR1 MGHRA and CDR2 YSYEKL. CDR3 loop: CASSQDNRAGSNSPLHF. The CDR3 bases are TGCGCCAGCAGCCAAGATAACCGAGCCGGTTCTAATTCACCCCTCCACTTT.

This clone turned up a few times. The V call is TRBV29-1, the J call TRBJ1-1; no clear D gene. The CDR3 totals 11 residues. Trimming shortened V by 3 bases and J by 6 bases, and 8 bases separated the two germline ends. Germline lookup yields CDR1 SQVTM and CDR2 ANQGSEA. The CDR3 DNA reads TGCAGCGTTGAGCCGGGGTCTGAAGCTTTCTTT. Its protein product is CSVEPGSEAFF.

The J gene is TRBJ1-5, the V gene TRBV4-2, with 8 bases matching TRBD1. Germline CDR1 reads LGHNA; CDR2 reads YNFKEQ. The CDR3 is made up of 16 amino acids. The ends lost 4 bases at V and 1 base at J; junction bases unmatched: 6. In DNA, the CDR3 is TGTGCCAGCAGCCTAGACAGGGGACAAAGCAATCAGCCCCAGCATTTT. Protein product: CASSLDRGQSNQPQHF.

This clone was counted only a few times. The chain has TRBV18 and TRBJ1-1; a weak D match, TRBD1 (5 bases). Germline values: CDR1 KGHSH, CDR2 LQKENI. This CDR3 comprises 15 residues. V shed 3 bases and J shed 4 bases, with 15 bases lying between them. The CDR3 DNA reads as TGTGCCAGCTCACCCTCGAAGGGGCAGGTCACTGAAGCTTTCTTT. This codes for CASSPSKGQVTEAFF.

V usage is TRBV6-5 and J usage is TRBJ1-3, with D perhaps TRBD1 (6 bases). The CDR3 loop spans 13 amino acids. Per germline, CDR1 MNHEY and CDR2 SVGAGI. V was shortened by 6 bases and J by 0 bases, with 6 bases between the two germline ends. CDR3 sequence reads: CASRDSSGNTIYF. CDR3 bases: TGTGCCAGCAGGGACAGCTCTGGAAACACCATATATTTT.

This clone showed up just a few times. This chain uses TRBV6-5 with TRBJ2-1; 12 nucleotides align to TRBD1. The CDR3 loop spans 15 amino acids. Germline CDR1 is MNHEY and CDR2 is SVGAGI. The junction had 6 bases not matched to a gene; V was cut back by 4 bases and J by 8 bases. The CDR3 coding sequence is TGTGCCAGCAGTTCCAACCGGGACAGGGGGCATGAGCAGTTCTTC. Translated, it gives CASSSNRDRGHEQFF.

The V call is TRBV30, the J call TRBJ1-2, with D perhaps matching TRBD1 (5 bases). Trimming removed 5 bases from V and 1 base from J, with 8 bases in between. The CDR3 has 12 amino acids. Germline V CDR1 and CDR2: GTSNPN, SVGIG (reference sequence). Written as DNA, the CDR3 is TGTGCCTGGGACAGTAATAACTATGGCTACACCTTC. Its translation is CAWDSNNYGYTF.

The chain uses TRBV7-2 and TRBJ1-3; D is uncertain. Germline V gene lookup returns CDR1 SGHTA and CDR2 FQGNSA. The CDR3 loop spans 15 amino acids. Trimming removed 0 bases from V and 5 bases from J, with 11 bases in between. Here the CDR3 reads CASSLASGNRNTIYF. The DNA for the CDR3 is TGTGCCAGCAGCTTAGCTTCCGGTAACCGAAACACCATATATTTT.

V is TRBV9 and J is TRBJ2-1; possible D gene TRBD2, 7 bases. Per germline, CDR1 SGDLS and CDR2 YYNGEE. Trimming removed 3 bases at V and 9 bases at J, with 22 bases between. The CDR3 is 16 amino acids. CDR3 nucleotides: TGTGCCAGCAGCGCACAAATAGGTCGGGGGGCGAGTGAGCAGTTCTTC. Amino acids: CASSAQIGRGASEQFF. Based on the CDR3 plus reference TRBV9 and TRBJ2-1, the full variable domain is DSGVTQTPKHLITATGQRVTLRCSPRSGDLSVYWYQQSLDQGLQFLIQYYNGEERAKGNILERFSAQQFPDLHSELNLSSLELGDSALYFCASSAQIGRGASEQFFGPGTRLTVL.

CDR3 bases: TGTGCCTGGAATCGGGGGACGACTGGAAACACCATATATTTT. This sequence encodes CAWNRGTTGNTIYF. The gene calls are TRBV30 and TRBJ1-3, with D possibly TRBD1 on 5 matching bases. In germline, CDR1 is GTSNPN, CDR2 SVGIG (reference sequence). V was trimmed by 4 bases and J by 2 bases, leaving 12 bases between them. This CDR3 has 14 amino acids.

Concerning this clone itself: The same CDR3 arises from other DNA sequences in this sample as well. The chain links TRBV5-4 to TRBJ2-5; D is uncertain. The germline CDR1 and CDR2 sequences are SGHNT and YYREEE (reference sequence). The CDR3 covers 12 residues. The V end lost 2 bases, the J end lost 2 bases, and 4 bases lay between the germline ends. For the CDR3, the DNA is TGTGCCAGCAGCTTCAGTCAAGAGACCCAGTACTTC. Translating it yields CASSFSQETQYF.